This TCR beta chain came from a study of prognosis after radiotherapy for stage I lung cancer. The genomic DNA TCR beta CDR3 region underwent two rounds of multiplex PCR. It was primers specific to each TRBV and TRBJ gene that first-round PCR used. TCRdb re-analysed the multiplex PCR reads in MiXCR, keeping a single row per CDR3 protein. The repertoire holds some 35,000 distinct CDR3 sequences, with about 34% as singletons. This CDR3 has 14 residues. Germline CDR1 reads LNHDA; CDR2 reads SQIVND (reference sequence). V lost 5 bases and J lost 3, with 13 bases in between. This clonotype was detected many times.

This TCR derives from a donor of 50 years or more with non-small cell lung cancer. The V call is TRBV19, the J call TRBJ1-1; maybe TRBD1 (6 bases). The source material was PBMCs, sampled before or after stereotactic body radiation therapy (not recorded which). The DNA for the CDR3 is TGTGCCAGTAGTGCTCACAGGGAGGACACTGAAGCTTTCTTT. Translating it yields CASSAHREDTEAFF.